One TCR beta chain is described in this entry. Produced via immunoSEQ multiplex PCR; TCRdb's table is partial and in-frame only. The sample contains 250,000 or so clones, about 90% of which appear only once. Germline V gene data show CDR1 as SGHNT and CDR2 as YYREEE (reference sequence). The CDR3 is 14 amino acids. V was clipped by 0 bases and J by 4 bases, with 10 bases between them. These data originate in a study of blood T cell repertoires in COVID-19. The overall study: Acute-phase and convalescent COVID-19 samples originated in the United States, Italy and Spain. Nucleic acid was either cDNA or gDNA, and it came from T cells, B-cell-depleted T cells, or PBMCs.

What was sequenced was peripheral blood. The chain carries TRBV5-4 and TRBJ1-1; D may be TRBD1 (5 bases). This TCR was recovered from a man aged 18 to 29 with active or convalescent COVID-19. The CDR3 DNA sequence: TGTGCCAGCAGCTTGGGGCCGGGGGGCACTGAAGCTTTCTTT. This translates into CASSLGPGGTEAFF.